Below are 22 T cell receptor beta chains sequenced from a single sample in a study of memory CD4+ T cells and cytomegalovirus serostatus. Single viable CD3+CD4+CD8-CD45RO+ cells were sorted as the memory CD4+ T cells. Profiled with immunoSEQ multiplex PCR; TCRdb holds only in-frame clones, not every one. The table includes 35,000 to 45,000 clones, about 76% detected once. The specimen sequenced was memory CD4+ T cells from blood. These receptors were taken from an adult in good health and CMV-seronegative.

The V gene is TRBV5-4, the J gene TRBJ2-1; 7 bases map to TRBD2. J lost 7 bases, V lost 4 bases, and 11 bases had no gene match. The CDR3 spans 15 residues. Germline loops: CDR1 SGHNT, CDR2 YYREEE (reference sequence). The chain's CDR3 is CASSRDPGGRNEQFF. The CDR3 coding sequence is TGTGCCAGCAGCCGTGATCCGGGGGGAAGGAATGAGCAGTTCTTC.

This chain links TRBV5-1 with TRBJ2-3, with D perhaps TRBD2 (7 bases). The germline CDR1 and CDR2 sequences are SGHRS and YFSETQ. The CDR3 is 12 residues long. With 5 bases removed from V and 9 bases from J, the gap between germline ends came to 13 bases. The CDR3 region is CASRREGETQYF. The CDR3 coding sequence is TGCGCCAGCAGAAGGGAGGGGGAAACGCAGTATTTT.

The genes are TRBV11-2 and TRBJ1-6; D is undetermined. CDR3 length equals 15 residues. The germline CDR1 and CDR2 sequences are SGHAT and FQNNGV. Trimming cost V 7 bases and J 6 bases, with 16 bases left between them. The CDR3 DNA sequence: TGTGCCAGCACCATGAGACGGACGTTTAATTCACCCCTCCACTTT. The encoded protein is CASTMRRTFNSPLHF.

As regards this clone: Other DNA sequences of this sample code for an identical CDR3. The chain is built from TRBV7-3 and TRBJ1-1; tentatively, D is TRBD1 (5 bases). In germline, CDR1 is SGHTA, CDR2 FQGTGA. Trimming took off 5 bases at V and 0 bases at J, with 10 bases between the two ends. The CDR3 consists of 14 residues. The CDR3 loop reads CASSPGTVNTEAFF. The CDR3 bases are TGTGCCAGCAGCCCAGGGACGGTGAACACTGAAGCTTTCTTT.

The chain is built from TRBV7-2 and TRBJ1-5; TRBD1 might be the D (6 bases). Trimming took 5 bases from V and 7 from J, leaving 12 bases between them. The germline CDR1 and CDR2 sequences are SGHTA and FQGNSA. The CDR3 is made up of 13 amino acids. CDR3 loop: CASSAGQRQPQHF. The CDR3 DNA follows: TGTGCCAGCAGCGCGGGACAAAGACAGCCCCAGCATTTT. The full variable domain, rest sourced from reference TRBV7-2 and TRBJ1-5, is GAGVSQSPSNKVTEKGKDVELRCDPISGHTALYWYRQSLGQGLEFLIYFQGNSAPDKSGLPSDRFSAERTGGSVSTLTIQRTQQEDSAVYLCASSAGQRQPQHFGDGTRLSIL.

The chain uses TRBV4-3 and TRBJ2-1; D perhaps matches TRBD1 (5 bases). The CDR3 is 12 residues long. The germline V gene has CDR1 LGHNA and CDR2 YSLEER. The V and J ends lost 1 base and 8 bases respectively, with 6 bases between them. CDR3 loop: CASSQVGDEQFF. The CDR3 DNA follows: TGCGCCAGCAGCCAAGTAGGGGATGAGCAGTTCTTC.

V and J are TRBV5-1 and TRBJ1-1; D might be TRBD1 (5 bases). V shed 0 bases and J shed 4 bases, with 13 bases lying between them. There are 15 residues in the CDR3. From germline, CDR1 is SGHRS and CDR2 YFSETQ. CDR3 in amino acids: CASSLVGEGSTEAFF. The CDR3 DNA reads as TGCGCCAGCAGCTTGGTGGGGGAAGGGTCCACTGAAGCTTTCTTT.

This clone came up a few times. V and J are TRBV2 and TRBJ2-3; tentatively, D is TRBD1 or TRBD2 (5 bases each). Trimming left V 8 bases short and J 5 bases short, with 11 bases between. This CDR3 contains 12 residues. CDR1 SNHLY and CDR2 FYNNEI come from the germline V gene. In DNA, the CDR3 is TGTGCCAGCGGGGGAAGGATAGATACGCAGTATTTT. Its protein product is CASGGRIDTQYF.

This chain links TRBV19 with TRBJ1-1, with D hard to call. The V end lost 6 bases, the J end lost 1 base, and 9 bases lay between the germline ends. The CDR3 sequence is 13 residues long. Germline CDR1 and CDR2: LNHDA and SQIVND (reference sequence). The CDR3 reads CASSNRQNTEAFF. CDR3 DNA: TGTGCCAGTAGCAACAGACAGAACACTGAAGCTTTCTTT.

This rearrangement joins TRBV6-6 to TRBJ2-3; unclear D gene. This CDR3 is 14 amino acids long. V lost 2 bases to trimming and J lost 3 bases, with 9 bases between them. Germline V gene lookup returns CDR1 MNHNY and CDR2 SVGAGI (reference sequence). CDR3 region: CASSYEGLTDTQYF. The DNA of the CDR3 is TGTGCCAGCAGTTACGAAGGGCTTACAGATACGCAGTATTTT.

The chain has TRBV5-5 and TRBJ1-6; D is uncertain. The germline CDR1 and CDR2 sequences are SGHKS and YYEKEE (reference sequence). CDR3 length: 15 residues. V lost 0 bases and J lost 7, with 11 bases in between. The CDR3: CASSLGPLGNSPLHF. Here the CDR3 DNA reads TGTGCCAGCAGCTTGGGACCCTTAGGGAATTCACCCCTCCACTTT.

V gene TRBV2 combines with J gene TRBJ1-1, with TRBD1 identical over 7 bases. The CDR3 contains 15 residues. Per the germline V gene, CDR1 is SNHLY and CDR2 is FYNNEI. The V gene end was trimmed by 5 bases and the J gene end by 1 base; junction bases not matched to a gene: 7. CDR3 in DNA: TGTGCCAGCAGTACGATTGGGACAGCGAACACTGAAGCTTTCTTT. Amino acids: CASSTIGTANTEAFF.

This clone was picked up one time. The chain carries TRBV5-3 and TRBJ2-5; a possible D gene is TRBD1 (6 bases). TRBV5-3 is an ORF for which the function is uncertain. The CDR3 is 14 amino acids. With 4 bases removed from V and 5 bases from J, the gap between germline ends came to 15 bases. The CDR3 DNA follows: TGTGCCAGAAGCCCTACAGGGAGTAGGGAGACCCAGTACTTC. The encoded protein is CARSPTGSRETQYF.

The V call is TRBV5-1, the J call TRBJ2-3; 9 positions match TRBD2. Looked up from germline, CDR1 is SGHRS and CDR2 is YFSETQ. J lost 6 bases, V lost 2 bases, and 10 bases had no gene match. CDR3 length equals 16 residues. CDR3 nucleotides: TGCGCCAGCAGCTTAATTGGGGGACTAGCATCCGATACGCAGTATTTT. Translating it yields CASSLIGGLASDTQYF.

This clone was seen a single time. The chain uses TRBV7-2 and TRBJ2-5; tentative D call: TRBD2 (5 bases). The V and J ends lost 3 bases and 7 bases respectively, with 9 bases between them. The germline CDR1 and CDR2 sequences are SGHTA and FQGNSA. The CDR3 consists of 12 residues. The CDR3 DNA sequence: TGTGCCAGCAGCTTCCAGAGCGGGACCCAGTACTTC. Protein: CASSFQSGTQYF.

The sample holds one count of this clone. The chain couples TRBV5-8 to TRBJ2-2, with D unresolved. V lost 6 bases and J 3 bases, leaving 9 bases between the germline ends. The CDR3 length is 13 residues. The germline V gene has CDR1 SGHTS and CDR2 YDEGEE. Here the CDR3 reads CASTLTYTGELFF. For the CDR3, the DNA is TGTGCCAGCACGTTAACCTACACCGGGGAGCTGTTTTTT.

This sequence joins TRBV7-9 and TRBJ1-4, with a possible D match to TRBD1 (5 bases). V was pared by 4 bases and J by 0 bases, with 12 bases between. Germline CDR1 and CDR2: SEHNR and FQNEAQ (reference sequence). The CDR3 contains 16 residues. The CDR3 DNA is TGTGCCAGCAGCTCGGGGGAAGTAGCAACTAATGAAAAACTGTTTTTT. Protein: CASSSGEVATNEKLFF. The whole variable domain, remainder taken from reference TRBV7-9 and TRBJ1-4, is DTGVSQNPRHKITKRGQNVTFRCDPISEHNRLYWYRQTLGQGPEFLTYFQNEAQLEKSRLLSDRFSAERPKGSFSTLEIQRTEQGDSAMYLCASSSGEVATNEKLFFGSGTQLSVL.

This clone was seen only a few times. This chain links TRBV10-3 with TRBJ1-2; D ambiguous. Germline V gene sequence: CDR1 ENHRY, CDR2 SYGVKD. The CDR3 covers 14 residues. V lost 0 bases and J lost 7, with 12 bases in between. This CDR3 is CAISESLLRFGYTF. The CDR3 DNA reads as TGTGCCATCAGTGAGTCGTTGTTAAGGTTTGGCTACACCTTC.

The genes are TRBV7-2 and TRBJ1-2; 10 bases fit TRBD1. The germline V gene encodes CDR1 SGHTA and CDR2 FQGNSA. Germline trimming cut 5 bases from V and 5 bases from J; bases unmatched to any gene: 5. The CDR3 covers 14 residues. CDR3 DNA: TGTGCCAGCAGCCCCGGGACAGGGGAATATGGCTACACCTTC. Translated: CASSPGTGEYGYTF. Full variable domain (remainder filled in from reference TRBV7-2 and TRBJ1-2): GAGVSQSPSNKVTEKGKDVELRCDPISGHTALYWYRQSLGQGLEFLIYFQGNSAPDKSGLPSDRFSAERTGGSVSTLTIQRTQQEDSAVYLCASSPGTGEYGYTFGSGTRLTVV.

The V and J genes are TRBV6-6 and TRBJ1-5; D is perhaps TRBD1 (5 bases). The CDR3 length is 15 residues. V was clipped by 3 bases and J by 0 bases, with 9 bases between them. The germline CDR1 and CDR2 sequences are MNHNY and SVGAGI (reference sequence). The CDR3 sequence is CASSYDGGSNQPQHF. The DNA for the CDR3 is TGTGCCAGCAGTTATGACGGGGGTAGCAATCAGCCCCAGCATTTT.

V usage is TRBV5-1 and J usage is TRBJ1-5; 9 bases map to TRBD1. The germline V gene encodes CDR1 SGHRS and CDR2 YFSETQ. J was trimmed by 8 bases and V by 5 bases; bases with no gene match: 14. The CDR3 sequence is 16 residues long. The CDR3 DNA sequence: TGCGCCAGCAGGGTGGGACAGGGAAGTGGAACGGAGCCCCAGCATTTT. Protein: CASRVGQGSGTEPQHF. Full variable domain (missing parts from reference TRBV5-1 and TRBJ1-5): KAGVTQTPRYLIKTRGQQVTLSCSPISGHRSVSWYQQTPGQGLQFLFEYFSETQRNKGNFPGRFSGRQFSNSRSEMNVSTLELGDSALYLCASRVGQGSGTEPQHFGDGTRLSIL.

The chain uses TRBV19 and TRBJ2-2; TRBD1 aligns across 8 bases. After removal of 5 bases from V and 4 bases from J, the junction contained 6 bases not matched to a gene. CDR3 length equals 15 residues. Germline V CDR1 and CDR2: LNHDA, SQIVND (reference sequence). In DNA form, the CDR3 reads TGTGCCAGTAGTGTCCGGACAGGGATCACCGGGGAGCTGTTTTTT. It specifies CASSVRTGITGELFF.